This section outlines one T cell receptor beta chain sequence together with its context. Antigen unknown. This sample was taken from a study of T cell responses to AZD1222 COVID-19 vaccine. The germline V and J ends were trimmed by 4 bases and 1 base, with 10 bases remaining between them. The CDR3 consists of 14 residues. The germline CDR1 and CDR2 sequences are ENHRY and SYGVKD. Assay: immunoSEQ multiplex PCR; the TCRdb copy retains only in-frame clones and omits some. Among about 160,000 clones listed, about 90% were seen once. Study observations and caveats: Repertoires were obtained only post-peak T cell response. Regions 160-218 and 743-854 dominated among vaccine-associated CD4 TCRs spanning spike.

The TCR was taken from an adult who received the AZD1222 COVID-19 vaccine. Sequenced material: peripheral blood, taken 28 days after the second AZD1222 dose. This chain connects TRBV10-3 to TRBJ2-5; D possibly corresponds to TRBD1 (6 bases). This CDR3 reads CAISGRQAQETQYF. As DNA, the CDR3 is TGTGCCATCAGTGGGCGACAGGCCCAAGAGACCCAGTACTTC.